This T cell receptor beta chain was found in a study of T cells in tuberculosis. Latent tuberculosis screening used tuberculin skin test and IGRA at entry. Assay used: immunoSEQ multiplex PCR; TCRdb lists only in-frame clones, some missing. The table lists roughly 34,000 clones, around 96% of them singletons, with approximately 5.8% in the top ten. Notes on the study in general: Smaller alpha distances in active tuberculosis partly reflected shorter CDR3-alpha lengths. Cases with active tuberculosis were adults, while controls were adolescents. Active tuberculosis TCR-alpha repertoires lay closer to GMM-specific TCRs than IGRA-negative controls, suggesting clonal expansion.

V lost 6 bases, J lost 4 bases, and 11 bases stayed unmatched. CDR1 is MNHNY, CDR2 SVGAGI, per germline (reference sequence). The CDR3 extends over 15 amino acids. Details on this clone: Its antigen is as yet unknown.

The sample consisted of PBMCs. The chain employs TRBV6-6 and TRBJ2-5; 7 bases fit TRBD2. The sequence was obtained from a donor between 10 and 29 years old with latent tuberculosis or without tuberculosis infection. The CDR3 loop is CASSPRRGGRETQYF. As DNA, the CDR3 is TGTGCCAGCAGCCCCCGGAGGGGCGGGAGAGAGACCCAGTACTTC.